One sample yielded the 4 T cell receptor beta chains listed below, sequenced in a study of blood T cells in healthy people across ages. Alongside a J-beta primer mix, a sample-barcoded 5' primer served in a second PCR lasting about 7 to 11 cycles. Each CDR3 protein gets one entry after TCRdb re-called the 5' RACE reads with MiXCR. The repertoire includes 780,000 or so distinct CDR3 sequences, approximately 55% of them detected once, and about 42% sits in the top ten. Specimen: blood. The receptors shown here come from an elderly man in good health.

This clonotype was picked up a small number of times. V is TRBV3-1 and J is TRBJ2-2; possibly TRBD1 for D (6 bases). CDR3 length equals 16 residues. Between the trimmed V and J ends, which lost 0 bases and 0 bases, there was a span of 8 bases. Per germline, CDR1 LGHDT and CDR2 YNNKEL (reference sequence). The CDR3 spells CASSQDPGANTGELFF. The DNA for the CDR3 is TGTGCCAGCAGCCAAGATCCAGGGGCGAACACCGGGGAGCTGTTTTTT.

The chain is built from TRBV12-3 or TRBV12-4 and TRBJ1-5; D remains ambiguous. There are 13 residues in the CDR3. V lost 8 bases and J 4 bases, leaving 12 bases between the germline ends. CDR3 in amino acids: CASQRGLNQPQHF. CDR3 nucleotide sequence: TGTGCCAGCCAGCGAGGGCTTAATCAGCCCCAGCATTTT.

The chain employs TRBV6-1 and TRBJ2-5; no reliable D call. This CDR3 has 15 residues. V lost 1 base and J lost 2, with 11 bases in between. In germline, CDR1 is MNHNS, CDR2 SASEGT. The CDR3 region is CASSEVGWQQETQYF. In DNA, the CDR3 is TGTGCCAGCAGTGAAGTAGGTTGGCAGCAAGAGACCCAGTACTTC.

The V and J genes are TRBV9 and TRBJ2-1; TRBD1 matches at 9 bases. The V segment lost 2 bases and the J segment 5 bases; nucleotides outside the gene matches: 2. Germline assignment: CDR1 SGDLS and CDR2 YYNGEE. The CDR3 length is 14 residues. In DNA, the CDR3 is TGTGCCAGCAGCGTTTGGGACAGGGACAATGAGCAGTTCTTC. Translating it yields CASSVWDRDNEQFF.